This TCR beta chain stems from a study of OX40 agonist ivuxolimab in advanced cancers. Findings and limits, study-wide: The specificity for antigen of the expanded peripheral T cells was not determined. More expanded clones were found, on average, in CD8+ than in CD4+ T cells.

Produced via immunoSEQ multiplex PCR; TCRdb's table is partial and in-frame only. In the table there are 50,000 or so clones, 70% to 90% of which are singletons. Patients were ineligible given autoimmune disease history or systemic immunosuppression. On this clone: Its antigen is not known.

Trimming removed 2 bases from V and 0 bases from J, with 6 bases in between. CDR3 length: 14 residues. Germline CDR1 MNHNS, CDR2 SASEGT. The chain combines TRBV6-1 with TRBJ2-3; D unresolved. The material sequenced was CD4+ or CD8+ T cells sorted from blood, taken in a trial of the OX40 agonist ivuxolimab. The TCR was taken from an adult with an advanced solid tumor such as melanoma, head and neck, liver or kidney cancer. The CDR3 DNA reads TGTGCCAGCAGTGAATATCCCAGCACAGATACGCAGTATTTT. Its translation is CASSEYPSTDTQYF.